The 8 T cell receptor beta chains presented below share a single source sample, sequenced in a study of tumor-infiltrating lymphocytes in primary liver carcinoma (dated by TCRdb to the late 2010s). Sequencing used an Illumina HiSeq 2500. Using a constant-region primer and ProtoScript II reverse transcriptase, TCRbeta-specific cDNA was reverse-transcribed from 400 to 550 ng total RNA. The TCRbeta libraries were prepared through three rounds of nested multiplex PCR following a slightly modified ARM-PCR procedure. Each of the first two PCR rounds ran for about 10 cycles and used multiplex TRBV1-TRBV30 forward primers together with a Cbeta reverse primer. TCRdb reprocessed the public reads (quality trimming at Q25 with fastp, clone calling with MiXCR) and kept in-frame beta chains. CDR3 protein duplicates are merged, each entry listing the most common genes and DNA. Within this sample are around 70,000 distinct CDR3 sequences, with 55% to 75% of them counted one time only. The ten largest clones capture around 30% of the sample.

Without any cell sorting, total RNA and DNA were co-extracted from around 18-30 mg of bulk tissue using the AllPrep DNA/RNA mini kit. Sequenced: liver tumor tissue from sampling region 4. The sample's cell subset or site label, in plain terms: tumor region T4, right-lateral pole. All receptors derive from a man aged 35-49 years with primary liver carcinoma and hepatitis B virus infection.

To note about this clonotype: Given the absence of the conserved phenylalanine or tryptophan at the CDR3 end, a read error is likely. The gene calls are TRBV4-2 and TRBJ2-4, with D possibly matching TRBD2 (6 bases). V gave up 3 bases and J gave up 8 bases, with 20 bases separating them. The CDR3 runs 16 residues. Germline V gene lookup returns CDR1 LGHNA and CDR2 YNFKEQ. For the CDR3, the DNA is TGTGCCAGCAGCCAGGAATTAGCAGGAGGGCAGGACATTCAGTACTTA. This encodes CASSQELAGGQDIQYL.

Notes on this clonotype: Germline is not matched at one junction end, which may reflect a read error. The chain joins TRBV7-9 to TRBJ1-1; no clear D. The V gene's germline CDR1 is SEHNR and CDR2 FQNEAQ (reference sequence). The CDR3 has 15 amino acids. For the CDR3, the DNA is TGTGCCAGCAGCTTAAGTCGGGAGGGTAACACTGAAGGTTTCTTT. Encoded protein: CASSLSREGNTEGFF.

This clonotype has just one count. The junction departs from the called germline gene at one end, perhaps through a read error. The J gene is TRBJ2-1, the V gene TRBV6-5, with 9 bases lining up with TRBD2. Germline V gives CDR1 MNHEY, CDR2 SVGAGI. The CDR3 is 17 residues long. The CDR3 bases are TGTGCCGGCAGTTACTCATCTAGCGGGACTTCCTACAATGAGCAGTTCTTC. Translation gives CAGSYSSSGTSYNEQFF.

This clonotype was picked up a small number of times. A much larger clone lies one base from this, so it may be a read error. The chain uses TRBV10-1 and TRBJ2-5, with a tentative D call TRBD1 (6 bases). Germline CDR1 reads WNHNN; CDR2 reads SYGVQD (reference sequence). Trimming stripped 7 bases from V and 5 bases from J, with 14 bases between. The CDR3 totals 13 residues. The CDR3 region is CASNDGQTETQYF. The CDR3 coding sequence is TGCGCCAGCAATGATGGACAGACGGAGACCCAGTACTTC.

This clonotype was counted a few times. The junction departs from the called germline gene at one end, perhaps through a read error. The chain employs TRBV29-1 and TRBJ1-2; 8 bases fit TRBD1. CDR1 is SQVTM, CDR2 ANQGSEA, per germline. The CDR3 has 14 residues. The CDR3 region is CSVGGQAPNNGYTF. CDR3 in DNA: TGCAGTGTTGGGGGACAGGCACCTAACAATGGCTACACCTTC. The variable domain in full, completed from reference TRBV29-1 and TRBJ1-2, reads SAVISQKPSRDICQRGTSLTIQCQVDSQVTMMFWYRQQPGQSLTLIATANQGSEATYESGFVIDKFPISRPNLTFSTLTVSNMSPEDSSIYLCSVGGQAPNNGYTFGSGTRLTVV.

On this clonotype: As the CDR3 is not closed by the conserved phenylalanine or tryptophan, this likely results from a read error. The V and J genes are TRBV5-4 and TRBJ2-5; 8 nucleotides line up with TRBD1. CDR1 SGHNT and CDR2 YYREEE come from the germline V gene (reference sequence). The CDR3 has 13 residues. Trimming at V came to 5 bases and at J to 2 bases, leaving 2 bases not matched to a gene. The DNA of the CDR3 is TGTGCCAGCAGTCGGGACAGGCAAGAGACCCAGTACCTC. Translated, it gives CASSRDRQETQYL.

Only a few counts were recorded for this clonotype. Possible read error: a much larger clone is one base away. V is TRBV28 and J is TRBJ1-4; no reliable D call. CDR3 length: 12 residues. The germline V and J ends were trimmed by 8 bases and 7 bases, with 11 bases remaining between them. Per germline, CDR1 MDHEN and CDR2 SYDVKM. DNA of the CDR3: TGTGCCAGCGGGATAACAGTTGAAAAACTGTTTTTT. It encodes CASGITVEKLFF.

This clonotype was seen a handful of times. At one end the junction does not follow the germline gene, possibly because of a read error. This sequence joins TRBV6-6 and TRBJ1-2, with a weak D call TRBD1 (5 bases). The V gene's germline CDR1 is MNHNY and CDR2 SVGAGI (reference sequence). CDR3 length: 14 residues. CDR3 nucleotides: TGTACCAGCAGTTCGGGACCGTCTAACTATGGCTACACCTTC. This sequence encodes CTSSSGPSNYGYTF.